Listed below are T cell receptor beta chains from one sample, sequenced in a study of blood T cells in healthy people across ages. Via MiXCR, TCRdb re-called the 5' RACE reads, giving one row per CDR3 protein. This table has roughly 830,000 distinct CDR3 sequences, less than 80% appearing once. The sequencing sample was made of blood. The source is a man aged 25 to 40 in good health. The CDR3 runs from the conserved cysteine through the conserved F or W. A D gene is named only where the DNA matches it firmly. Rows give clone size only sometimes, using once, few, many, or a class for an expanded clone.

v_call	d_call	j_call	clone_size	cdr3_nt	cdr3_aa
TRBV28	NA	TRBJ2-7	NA	TGTGCCAGCAGCCGGGGACCTACCCCAGGGCAGTACTTC	CASSRGPTPGQYF
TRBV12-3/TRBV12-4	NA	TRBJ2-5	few	TGTGCCAGCAGGGAGAGTAGCGGACTACAAGAGACCCAGTACTTC	CASRESSGLQETQYF
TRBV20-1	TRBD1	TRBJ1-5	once	TGCAGTGCTAGAGATAAAGGGGGCGGCAATCAGCCCCAGCATTTT	CSARDKGGGNQPQHF
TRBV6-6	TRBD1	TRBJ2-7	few	TGTGCCAGCAGTTACTCGGCAGGGGGCGACGAGCAGTACTTC	CASSYSAGGDEQYF
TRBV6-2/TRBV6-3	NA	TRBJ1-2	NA	TGTGCCAGCAGTGACCCAGAGTTGGCTGGCTACACCTTC	CASSDPELAGYTF
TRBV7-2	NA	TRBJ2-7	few	TGTGCCAGCAGCTTAGTCAGTACTGGGGGAACGGATATACGCGAGCAGTACTTC	CASSLVSTGGTDIREQYF
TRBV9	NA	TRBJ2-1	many	TGTGCCAGCAGCCAGACGTTGGTTGACTACAATGAGCAGTTCTTC	CASSQTLVDYNEQFF
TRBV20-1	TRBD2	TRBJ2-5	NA	TGCAGTGCCTCCCCTAGCGGGGGGGCAGGAGAGACCCAGTACTTC	CSASPSGGAGETQYF
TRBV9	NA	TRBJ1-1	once	TGTGCCAGCAGCCCTACTACATACCCGGCCACTGAAGCTTTCTTT	CASSPTTYPATEAFF
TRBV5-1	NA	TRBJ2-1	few	TGCGCCAGCAGCTTGCAGGGGGGGAGACCTCAAGAGACCCAGTTCTTC	CASSLQGGRPQETQFF
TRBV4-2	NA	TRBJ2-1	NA	TGTGCCAGCAGCCAAGAAGGAAGCCCGGGGTACGATGAGCAGTTCTTC	CASSQEGSPGYDEQFF
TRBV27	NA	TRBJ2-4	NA	TGTGCCAGCAGCTTATTCGGGGGACTAGCCAAAAACATTCAGTACTTC	CASSLFGGLAKNIQYF
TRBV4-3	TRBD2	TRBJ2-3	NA	TGCGCCAGCAGCCAAGAAGGGGGAAGGGGACTAGCCAGGGGAGATACGCAGTATTTT	CASSQEGGRGLARGDTQYF
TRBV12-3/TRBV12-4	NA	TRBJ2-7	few	TGTGCCAGCAGTTTAAGCCTTGGGGCAGGGTTCCTCAACGAGCAGTACTTC	CASSLSLGAGFLNEQYF
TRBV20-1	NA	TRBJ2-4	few	TGCAGTGCTAGAGCCGTGGGACTCCTAGCCAAAAACATTCAGTACTTC	CSARAVGLLAKNIQYF
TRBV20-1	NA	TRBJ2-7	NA	TGCAGTGCTCCACGTCGGGGGAGCAGCGAGCAGTACTTC	CSAPRRGSSEQYF
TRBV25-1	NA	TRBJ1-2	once	TGTGCCAGCAGTGGCGGTGGGGTCTATGGCTACACCTTC	CASSGGGVYGYTF
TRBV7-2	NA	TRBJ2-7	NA	TGTGCCAGCAGCTTAAATGAGTACGAGCAGTACTTC	CASSLNEYEQYF
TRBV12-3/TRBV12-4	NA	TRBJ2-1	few	TGTGCCAGCATTGGAGGTTACAATGAGCAGTTCTTC	CASIGGYNEQFF
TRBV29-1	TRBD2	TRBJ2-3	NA	TGCAGCGTTGAAGACCTAGCGGGGGGGGGAGATACGCAGTATTTT	CSVEDLAGGGDTQYF
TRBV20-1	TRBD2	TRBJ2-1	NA	TGCAGTGCCAGCACTAGCGGGGTTGGCAATGAGCAGTTCTTC	CSASTSGVGNEQFF
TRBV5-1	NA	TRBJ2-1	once	TGCGCCAGCAAGGCGGATTCCTACGAGCAGTTCTTC	CASKADSYEQFF
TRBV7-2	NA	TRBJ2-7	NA	TGTGCCAGCAGCTTAGGGCTCCTGGGCAACGAGCAGTACTTC	CASSLGLLGNEQYF
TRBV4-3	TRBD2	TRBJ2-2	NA	TGCGCCAGCAGCCAGGGACTAGCGAGGGGAACCGGGGAGCTGTTTTTT	CASSQGLARGTGELFF
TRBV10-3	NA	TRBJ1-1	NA	TGTGCCATCAAAGAGGCGGTGACGAACACTGAAGCTTTCTTT	CAIKEAVTNTEAFF
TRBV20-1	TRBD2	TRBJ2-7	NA	TGCAGTGCCTATAGCGGGGTAAGCTCCTACGAGCAGTACTTC	CSAYSGVSSYEQYF
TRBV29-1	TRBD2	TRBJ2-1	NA	TGCAGCGTTGCTAGCGGGGGGAGCAATGAGCAGTTCTTC	CSVASGGSNEQFF
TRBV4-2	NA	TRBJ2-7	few	TGTGCCAGCAGCCAAGATGGGTTGGGGGAAGAGCAGTACTTC	CASSQDGLGEEQYF
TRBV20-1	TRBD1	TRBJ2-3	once	TGCAGTGCGCCGATACAGGGGGCGGCTAGCACAGATACGCAGTATTTT	CSAPIQGAASTDTQYF
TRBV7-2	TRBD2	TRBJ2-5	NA	TGTGCCAGCAGCGCTCCGAAGCGGGGAGAGACCCAGTACTTC	CASSAPKRGETQYF
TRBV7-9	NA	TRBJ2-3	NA	TGTGCCAGCAGCCTACGCAGGGAGACAGATACGCAGTATTTT	CASSLRRETDTQYF
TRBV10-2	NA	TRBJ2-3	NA	TGCGCCACCCTAGGGGATACGCAGTATTTT	CATLGDTQYF
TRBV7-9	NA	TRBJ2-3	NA	TGTGCCAGCAGCTTAATGGGTGGGGCAGCTAGCACAGATACGCAGTATTTT	CASSLMGGAASTDTQYF
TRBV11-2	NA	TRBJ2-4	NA	TGTGCCAGCAGCTTAGCCCTCCGGGAACAGTACTTC	CASSLALREQYF
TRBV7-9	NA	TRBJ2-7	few	TGTGCCAGCAGCTTGGCGCAGGGGGAGGCCGAGCAGTACTTC	CASSLAQGEAEQYF
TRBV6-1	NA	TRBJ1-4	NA	TGTGCCAGCAGTGGCCGGAACAGGGCGACTAATGAAAAACTGTTTTTT	CASSGRNRATNEKLFF
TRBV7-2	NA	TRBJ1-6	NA	TGTGCCAGCAGCCTCGGGACGGCCTCACCCCTCCACTTT	CASSLGTASPLHF
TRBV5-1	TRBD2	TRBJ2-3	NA	TGCGCCAGCAGCTGGATGGGACTAGCGGAACTAGATACGCAGTATTTT	CASSWMGLAELDTQYF
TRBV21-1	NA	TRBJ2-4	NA	TGTGCCAGCCTCGAATGGCAGCCCCATCCAAACATTCAGTACTTC	CASLEWQPHPNIQYF
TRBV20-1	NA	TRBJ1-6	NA	TGCAGTGCTCCTAGAGGGTTGGAGACAAGTAAATATAATTCACCCCTCCACTTT	CSAPRGLETSKYNSPLHF
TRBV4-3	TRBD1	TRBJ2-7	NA	TGCGCCAGCAGCCAAGAACAGGGGTCAACCTACGAGCAGTACTTC	CASSQEQGSTYEQYF
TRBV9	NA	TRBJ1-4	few	TGTGCCAGCAGCGTAGAGGGTCGTTTATGGGAAAAACTGTTTTTT	CASSVEGRLWEKLFF
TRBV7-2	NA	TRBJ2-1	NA	TGTGCCAGCACCATCGGTCAGACCCAGTTCTTC	CASTIGQTQFF
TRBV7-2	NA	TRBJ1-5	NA	TGTGCCAGCAGCTCGACAGAGCTCTATCAGCCCCAGCATTTT	CASSSTELYQPQHF
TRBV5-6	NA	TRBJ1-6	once	TGTGCCAGCAGCTTGGAACGTGAAAGGTCGAGGTCCTATAATTCACCCCTCCACTTT	CASSLERERSRSYNSPLHF
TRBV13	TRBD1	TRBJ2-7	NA	TGTGCCAGCAGCTTAGGGGACAGGGGCGAGCAGTACTTC	CASSLGDRGEQYF
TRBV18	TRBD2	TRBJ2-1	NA	TGTGCCAGCTCACCTTCAACTAGCGGGGGGGCCAATGAGCAGTTCTTC	CASSPSTSGGANEQFF
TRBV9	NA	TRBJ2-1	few	TGTGCCAGCAGCCCGAACCTCGGCCCCCGGGTCCCACAGTTCTTC	CASSPNLGPRVPQFF
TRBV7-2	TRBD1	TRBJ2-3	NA	TGTGCCAGCAGCCTCTCCGCGGACAGGGACACAGATACGCAGTATTTT	CASSLSADRDTDTQYF
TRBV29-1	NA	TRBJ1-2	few	TGCAGCGTTGAAGAACAGTCAGGGGTTGGCTACACCTTC	CSVEEQSGVGYTF
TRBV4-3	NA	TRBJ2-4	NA	TGCGCCAGCAGCCAAGATAGTCGTAGGTCGGGCCAAAACATTCAGTACTTC	CASSQDSRRSGQNIQYF